Listed below are T cell receptor beta chains from one sample, sequenced in a study of cytomegalovirus exposure and HLA in healthy donors. The assay was immunoSEQ multiplex PCR, and TCRdb's table has in-frame clones only and misses some. In the table there are about 170,000 clones, roughly 80% of which are singletons. The sequencing input was PBMCs. The source is a male donor in good health and CMV-seronegative. Each CDR3 is given with its conserved first and last residue. D genes are given only for firm matches. Rows give clone size only sometimes, using once, few, many, or a class for an expanded clone.

CDR3 protein,CDR3 DNA,clone size,D gene,V gene,J gene
CASSLTNAPDRGDGNTIYF,TGTGCCAGCAGCTTAACTAACGCGCCTGACAGGGGCGATGGAAACACCATATATTTT,NA,TRBD1,TRBV7-9,TRBJ1-3
CASSPGLAGLSYEQYF,TGCGCCAGCAGTCCTGGGTTAGCGGGACTTTCCTACGAGCAGTACTTC,NA,TRBD2,TRBV5-1,TRBJ2-7
CATSRRGTSGTYEQYF,TGTGCCACCAGCAGAAGAGGGACTAGCGGGACTTACGAGCAGTACTTC,NA,TRBD2,TRBV15,TRBJ2-7
CASSPMEVYGYTF,TGTGCCAGTAGCCCCATGGAGGTCTATGGCTACACCTTC,NA,NA,TRBV19,TRBJ1-2
CASSYSTSGYNEQFF,TGTGCCAGCAGTTACTCGACCAGCGGCTACAATGAGCAGTTCTTC,NA,NA,TRBV6-5,TRBJ2-1
CASSRRDRVTEAFF,TGTGCCAGCAGCCGCCGGGACAGGGTTACTGAAGCTTTCTTT,few,TRBD1,TRBV4-2,TRBJ1-1
CASSQGLQGITDTQYF,TGTGCCAGCAGCCAAGGTTTGCAGGGCATCACAGATACGCAGTATTTT,NA,NA,TRBV14,TRBJ2-3
CASSHITGVKSQGAFF,TGTGCCAGCAGCCATATAACAGGGGTTAAATCCCAAGGAGCTTTCTTT,NA,TRBD1,TRBV7-8,TRBJ1-1
CASSQGQGTYEQYF,TGCGCCAGCAGCCAAGGCCAGGGGACCTACGAGCAGTACTTC,NA,NA,TRBV4-1,TRBJ2-7
CASRGQGLGEKLFF,TGTGCCAGCCGGGGACAGGGGTTGGGTGAAAAACTGTTTTTT,NA,TRBD1,TRBV7-2,TRBJ1-4
CASSSGGQPQHF,TGTGCCAGTAGTTCGGGCGGGCAGCCCCAGCATTTT,NA,NA,TRBV19,TRBJ1-5
CASSFIAGGPATGELFF,TGTGCCAGCAGCTTCATAGCGGGAGGGCCCGCTACCGGGGAGCTGTTTTTT,NA,TRBD2,TRBV7-8,TRBJ2-2
CASSYGLANEQFF,TGTGCCAGCAGTTACGGGCTAGCCAATGAGCAGTTCTTC,NA,NA,TRBV6-5,TRBJ2-1
CASSLGLSVGELFF,TGTGCCAGCAGTTTAGGACTGTCCGTCGGGGAGCTGTTTTTT,few,NA,TRBV28,TRBJ2-2
CASSENIQFDSNQPQHF,TGTGCCAGCAGTGAAAATATACAGTTTGATAGCAATCAGCCCCAGCATTTT,NA,NA,TRBV6-1,TRBJ1-5
CASSPGGRPGDTQYF,TGTGCCAGCAGCCCGGGAGGGCGCCCCGGGGATACGCAGTATTTT,NA,TRBD2,TRBV7-9,TRBJ2-3
CASSQGDRRVWLQHF,TGCGCCAGCAGCCAGGGGGACAGGAGGGTATGGCTCCAGCATTTT,few,TRBD1,TRBV4-3,TRBJ1-5
CASSFRDRGYEQYF,TGTGCCAGCAGTTTCCGGGACAGGGGCTACGAGCAGTACTTC,once,TRBD1,TRBV28,TRBJ2-7
CASSLVPGTSGNRETQYF,TGTGCCAGCAGCTTAGTCCCCGGGACTAGCGGGAATCGGGAGACCCAGTACTTC,once,TRBD2,TRBV7-9,TRBJ2-5
CASSVGQGWQETQYF,TGTGCCAGTAGTGTGGGACAGGGGTGGCAAGAGACCCAGTACTTC,NA,TRBD1,TRBV19,TRBJ2-5
CASSATGGTEAFF,TGTGCCAGCAGCGCAACAGGGGGGACTGAAGCTTTCTTT,NA,TRBD1,TRBV7-9,TRBJ1-1
CATRQEQQQYF,TGTGCCACCCGACAGGAACAACAGCAGTACTTC,NA,NA,TRBV19,TRBJ2-7
CASSPPLAVASTDTQYF,TGCGCCAGCAGCCCACCACTAGCGGTCGCTAGCACAGATACGCAGTATTTT,once,TRBD2,TRBV4-1,TRBJ2-3
CASRPGTYTDTQYF,TGTGCCAGCAGACCGGGAACCTACACAGATACGCAGTATTTT,NA,NA,TRBV27,TRBJ2-3
CASSGRVGIQYF,TGTGCCAGCAGCGGCAGGGTTGGCATTCAGTACTTC,few,NA,TRBV6-5,TRBJ2-4
CASGSTGAIYGYTF,TGTGCCAGCGGGAGTACAGGGGCGATCTATGGCTACACCTTC,once,TRBD1,TRBV28,TRBJ1-2
CASSQTSGLGNQPQHF,TGTGCCAGCAGCCAGACTTCAGGGCTAGGCAATCAGCCCCAGCATTTT,NA,NA,TRBV28,TRBJ1-5
CASSWTGRSGNTIYF,TGTGCCAGCAGCTGGACAGGGAGGTCTGGAAACACCATATATTTT,few,TRBD1,TRBV5-6,TRBJ1-3
CASSQGGRYNEQFF,TGCGCCAGCAGCCAAGGGGGCCGATACAATGAGCAGTTCTTC,NA,NA,TRBV4-3,TRBJ2-1
CASSPGASYEQYF,TGTGCCAGCAGCCCAGGGGCTTCCTACGAGCAGTACTTC,NA,NA,TRBV7-7,TRBJ2-7
CAISDFMNTEAFF,TGTGCCATCAGTGATTTCATGAACACTGAAGCTTTCTTT,few,NA,TRBV10-3,TRBJ1-1
CASSPTLSYEQYF,TGTGCCAGCAGTCCTACCCTCTCCTACGAGCAGTACTTC,NA,NA,TRBV27,TRBJ2-7
CASSDKSNYGYTF,TGTGCCAGCAGCGACAAGTCGAACTATGGCTACACCTTC,NA,NA,TRBV7-9,TRBJ1-2
CASSFAGVSGNTIYF,TGTGCCAGCAGCTTTGCGGGGGTCTCTGGAAACACCATATATTTT,NA,NA,TRBV7-9,TRBJ1-3
CASSQVQGTEQYF,TGCGCCAGCAGCCAAGTGCAGGGAACCGAGCAGTACTTC,NA,NA,TRBV4-1,TRBJ2-7
CASSFQGVRDTQYF,TGTGCCAGCAGCTTCCAGGGGGTCAGAGATACGCAGTATTTT,once,TRBD1,TRBV7-9,TRBJ2-3
CASSLGGIGGANYGYTF,TGTGCCAGCAGCTTAGGAGGGATAGGGGGAGCTAACTATGGCTACACCTTC,NA,NA,TRBV7-9,TRBJ1-2
CASRARGTGTYEQYF,TGTGCCAGCAGAGCTCGGGGGACAGGGACCTACGAGCAGTACTTC,NA,TRBD1,TRBV28,TRBJ2-7
CASSNQGNSGANVLTF,TGTGCCAGCAGTAACCAGGGAAACTCTGGGGCCAACGTCCTGACTTTC,NA,NA,TRBV27,TRBJ2-6
CASSISTDTQYF,TGTGCCAGCTCCATCAGCACAGATACGCAGTATTTT,NA,NA,TRBV9,TRBJ2-3